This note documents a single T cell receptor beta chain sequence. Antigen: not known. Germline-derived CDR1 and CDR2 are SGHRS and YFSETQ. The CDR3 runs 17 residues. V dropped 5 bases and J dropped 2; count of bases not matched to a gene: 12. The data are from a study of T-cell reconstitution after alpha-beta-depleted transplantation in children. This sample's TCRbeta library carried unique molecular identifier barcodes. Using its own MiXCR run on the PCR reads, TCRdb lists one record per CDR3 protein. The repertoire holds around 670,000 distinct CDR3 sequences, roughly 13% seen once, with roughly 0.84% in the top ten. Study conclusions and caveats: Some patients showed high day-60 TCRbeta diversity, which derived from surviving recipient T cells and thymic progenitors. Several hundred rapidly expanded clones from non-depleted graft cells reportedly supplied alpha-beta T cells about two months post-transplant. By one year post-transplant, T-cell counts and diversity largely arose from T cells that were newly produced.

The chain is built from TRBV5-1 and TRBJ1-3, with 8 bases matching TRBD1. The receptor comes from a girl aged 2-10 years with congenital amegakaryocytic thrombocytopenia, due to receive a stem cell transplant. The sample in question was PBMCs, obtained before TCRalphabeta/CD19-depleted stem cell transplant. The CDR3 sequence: CASSRPGGQGTGNTIYF. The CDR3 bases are TGCGCCAGCAGTCGACCGGGTGGACAGGGCACTGGAAACACCATATATTTT.